Detailed here is one T cell receptor beta chain. The entry originates in a study of blood T cell repertoires in COVID-19. The CDR3 sequence is 12 residues long. Authors' analysis steps: It was from reference gene primer amplification that nucleated cell counts were estimated. The protocol was immunoSEQ multiplex PCR, while the TCRdb copy is restricted to in-frame clones and leaves out a portion. The V and J calls and clone size were taken over from that table, and D and trimming were inferred from the DNA. The sample has 300,000 to 350,000 clones; about 90% are singletons. The chain combines TRBV12-2 with TRBJ1-4; the table calls TRBD1, which could not be checked here. TRBV12-2 is a pseudogene locus. The sequence was obtained from a man between 25 and 39 years old who had recovered from COVID-19. Sequencing was carried out using PBMCs or T cells enriched from blood (not recorded which). CDR3 sequence reads: CAGRQGNEKLFF. CDR3 in DNA: TGTGCAGGAAGACAGGGTAATGAAAAACTGTTTTTT.